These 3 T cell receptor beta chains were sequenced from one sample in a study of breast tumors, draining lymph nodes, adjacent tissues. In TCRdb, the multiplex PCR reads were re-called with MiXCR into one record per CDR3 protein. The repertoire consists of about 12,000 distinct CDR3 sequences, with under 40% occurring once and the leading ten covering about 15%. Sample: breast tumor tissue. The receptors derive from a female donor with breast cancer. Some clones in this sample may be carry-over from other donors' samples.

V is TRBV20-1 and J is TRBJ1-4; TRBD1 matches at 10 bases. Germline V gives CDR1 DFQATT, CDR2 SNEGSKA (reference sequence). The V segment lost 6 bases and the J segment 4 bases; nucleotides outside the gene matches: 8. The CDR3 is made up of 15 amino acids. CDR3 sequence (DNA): TGCAGTGCCGGCCTCGGACAGGGGGGTAATGAAAAACTGTTTTTT. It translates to CSAGLGQGGNEKLFF.

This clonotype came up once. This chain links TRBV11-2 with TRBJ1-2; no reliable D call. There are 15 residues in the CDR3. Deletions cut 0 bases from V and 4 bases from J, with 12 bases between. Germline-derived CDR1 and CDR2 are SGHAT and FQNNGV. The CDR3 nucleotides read TGTGCCAGCAGCTTAGATCGCCCCTGGGGCTATGGCTACACCTTC. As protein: CASSLDRPWGYGYTF.

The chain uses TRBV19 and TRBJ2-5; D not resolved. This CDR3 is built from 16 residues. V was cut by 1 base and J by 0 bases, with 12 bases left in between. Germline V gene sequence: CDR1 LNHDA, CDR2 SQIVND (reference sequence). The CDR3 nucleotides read TGTGCCAGTAGTATAGGCGCTAACCGTTACCAAGAGACCCAGTACTTC. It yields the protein CASSIGANRYQETQYF. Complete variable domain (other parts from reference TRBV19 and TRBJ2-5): DGGITQSPKYLFRKEGQNVTLSCEQNLNHDAMYWYRQDPGQGLRLIYYSQIVNDFQKGDIAEGYSVSREKKESFPLTVTSAQKNPTAFYLCASSIGANRYQETQYFGPGTRLLVL.